This T cell receptor beta chain stems from a study of blood T cell repertoires in COVID-19. Here immunoSEQ multiplex PCR was the method, and the copy in TCRdb shows in-frame clones only, minus some. This table holds around 320,000 clones, 85% to 90% found once. Unmatched junction bases numbered 12, after V lost 8 bases and J lost 4 bases. Looked up from germline, CDR1 is ENHRY and CDR2 is SYGVKD. The CDR3 loop spans 15 amino acids. J is TRBJ1-1 and V is TRBV10-3; 8 nucleotides align to TRBD1. The sequence came from a woman aged 18-35 years with acute COVID-19. The source material was PBMCs or T cells enriched from blood (not recorded which). In nucleotides, the CDR3 is TGTGCCATCTCCCCGGGACAGGTTGGTAGCACTGAAGCTTTCTTT. This codes for CAISPGQVGSTEAFF.